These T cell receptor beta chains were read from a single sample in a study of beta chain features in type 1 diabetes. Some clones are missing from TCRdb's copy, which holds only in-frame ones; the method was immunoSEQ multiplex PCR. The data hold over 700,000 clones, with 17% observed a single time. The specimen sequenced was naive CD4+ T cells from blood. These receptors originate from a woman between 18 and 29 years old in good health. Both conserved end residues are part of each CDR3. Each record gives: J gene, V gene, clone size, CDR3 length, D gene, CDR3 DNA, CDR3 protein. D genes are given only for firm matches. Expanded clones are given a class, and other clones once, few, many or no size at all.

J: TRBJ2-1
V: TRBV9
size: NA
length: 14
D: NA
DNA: TGTGCCAGCAGCGTAGCCAGGGACTACAATGAGCAGTTCTTC
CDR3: CASSVARDYNEQFF

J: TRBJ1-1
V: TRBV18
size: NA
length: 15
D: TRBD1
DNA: TGTGCCAGCTCACCTACCACAGGGGTGAACACTGAAGCTTTCTTT
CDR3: CASSPTTGVNTEAFF

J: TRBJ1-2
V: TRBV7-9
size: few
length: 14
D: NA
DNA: TGTGCCAGCAGCTTCGGGTGGCAGGGCTATGGCTACACCTTC
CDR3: CASSFGWQGYGYTF

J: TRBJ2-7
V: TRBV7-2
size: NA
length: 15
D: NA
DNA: TGTGCCAGCAGCATGGCCACAGGAGACCCCTACGAGCAGTACTTC
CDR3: CASSMATGDPYEQYF

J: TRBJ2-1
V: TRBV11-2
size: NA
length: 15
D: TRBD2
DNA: TGTGCCAGCAGCTTAGGCCCAGCGGGAGCGGCTGAGCAGTTCTTC
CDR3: CASSLGPAGAAEQFF

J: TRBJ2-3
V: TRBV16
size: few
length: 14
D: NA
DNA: TGTGCCAGCAGCCAAAGCGGGAGCACAGATACGCAGTATTTT
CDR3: CASSQSGSTDTQYF

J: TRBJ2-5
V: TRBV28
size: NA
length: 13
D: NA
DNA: TGTGCCAGCAGTCTGACCTTATTTCAGGCCCAGTACTTC
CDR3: CASSLTLFQAQYF

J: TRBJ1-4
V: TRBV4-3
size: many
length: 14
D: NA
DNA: TGCGCCAGCAGCCAAAACAGGGAAAATGAAAAACTGTTTTTT
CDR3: CASSQNRENEKLFF

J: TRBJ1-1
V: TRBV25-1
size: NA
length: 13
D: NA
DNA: TGTGCCAGCAGTGATAGCGTAAACACTGAAGCTTTCTTT
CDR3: CASSDSVNTEAFF

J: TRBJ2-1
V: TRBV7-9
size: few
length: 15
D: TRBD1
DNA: TGTGCCAGCAGCTCACCCCTTAGACAGGGGAATCGGCAGTTCTTC
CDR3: CASSSPLRQGNRQFF

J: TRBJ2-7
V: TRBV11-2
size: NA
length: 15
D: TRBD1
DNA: TGTGCCAGCAGCCTTGGGACAGGGGGCTCCTACGAGCAGTACTTC
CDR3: CASSLGTGGSYEQYF

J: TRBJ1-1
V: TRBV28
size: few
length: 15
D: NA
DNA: TGTGCCAGCAGTTCCCCGACATCTGGAAACACTGAAGCTTTCTTT
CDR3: CASSSPTSGNTEAFF

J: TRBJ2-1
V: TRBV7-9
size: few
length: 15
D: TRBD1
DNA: TGTGCCAGCAGCTTATCGCAGGGGGCCTACAATGAGCAGTTCTTC
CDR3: CASSLSQGAYNEQFF

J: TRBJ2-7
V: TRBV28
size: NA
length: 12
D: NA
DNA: TGTGCCAGCAGTTTGGTGGGCTACGAGCAGTACTTC
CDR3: CASSLVGYEQYF

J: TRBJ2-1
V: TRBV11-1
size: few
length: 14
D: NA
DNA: TGTGCCAGCAGCTTAGCGCGGGGCTACAATGAGCAGTTCTTC
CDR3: CASSLARGYNEQFF

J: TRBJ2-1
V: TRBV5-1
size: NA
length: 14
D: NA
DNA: TGCGCCAGCTCCTCCGAGCGGGCGGAGCGTGAGCAGTTCTTC
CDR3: CASSSERAEREQFF

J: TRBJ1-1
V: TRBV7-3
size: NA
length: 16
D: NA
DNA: TGTGCCAGCAGCTTAACGGGGGCTGGATCGGCCACTGAAGCTTTCTTT
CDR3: CASSLTGAGSATEAFF

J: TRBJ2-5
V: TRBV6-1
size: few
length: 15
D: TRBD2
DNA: TGTGCCAGCAGCGGCGCTACTAGCGGTCAAGAGACCCAGTACTTC
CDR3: CASSGATSGQETQYF

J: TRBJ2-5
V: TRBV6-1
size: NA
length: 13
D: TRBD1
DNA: TGTGCCAGCAGACAGGGGGTTGGAGAGACCCAGTACTTC
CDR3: CASRQGVGETQYF

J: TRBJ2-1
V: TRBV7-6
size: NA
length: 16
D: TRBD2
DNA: TGTGCCAGCAGCCCCCGGGGGGGCAGCTCCTACAATGAGCAGTTCTTC
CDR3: CASSPRGGSSYNEQFF

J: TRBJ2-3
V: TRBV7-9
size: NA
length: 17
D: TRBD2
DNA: TGTGCCAGCAGCCTACATCGGGGCGCGGGAGTGCCAGATACGCAGTATTTT
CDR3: CASSLHRGAGVPDTQYF

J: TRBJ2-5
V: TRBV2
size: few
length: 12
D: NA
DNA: TGTGCCAGCAGTGAAACATCGGAGACCCAGTACTTC
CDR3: CASSETSETQYF

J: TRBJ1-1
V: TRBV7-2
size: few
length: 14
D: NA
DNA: TGTGCCAGCAGCCCCGGAACCCTCACCCGGCCAGCTTTCTTT
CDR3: CASSPGTLTRPAFF

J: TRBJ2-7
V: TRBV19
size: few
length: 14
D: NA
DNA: TGTGCCAGTAGTATTAGGCAGGGGTTCTACGAGCAGTACTTC
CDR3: CASSIRQGFYEQYF

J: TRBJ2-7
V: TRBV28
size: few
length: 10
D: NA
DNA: TGTGCCAGCGGCTCCCTGGAGCAGTACTTC
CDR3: CASGSLEQYF

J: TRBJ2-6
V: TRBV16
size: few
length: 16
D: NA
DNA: TGTGCCAGCAGCCAGGCCCTTCCCTCTGGGGCCAACGTCCTGACTTTC
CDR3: CASSQALPSGANVLTF

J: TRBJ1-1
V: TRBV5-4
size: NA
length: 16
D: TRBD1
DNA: TGTGCCAGCAGCGGGACAGGGATTTCGGTAAGCACTGAAGCTTTCTTT
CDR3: CASSGTGISVSTEAFF

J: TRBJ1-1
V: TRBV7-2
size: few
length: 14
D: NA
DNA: TGTGCCAGCAGCCCAACCTCCGCCCACACTGAAGCTTTCTTT
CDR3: CASSPTSAHTEAFF

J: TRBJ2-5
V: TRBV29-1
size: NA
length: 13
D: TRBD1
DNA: TGCAGCGCAAGCGGACAGGGCGTAGAGACCCAGTACTTC
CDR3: CSASGQGVETQYF